This is a list of T cell receptor beta chains from one sample in a study of blood T cells in healthy people across ages. TCRdb independently ran MiXCR on the 5' RACE reads; one entry per CDR3 protein. Here the sample spans about 580,000 distinct CDR3 sequences, around 48% being singletons. The sequenced sample was blood. The origin of the receptors is a man at least 80 years old in good health. Each CDR3 is given with its conserved first and last residue. A D gene is named only where the DNA matches it firmly. A row's size may be missing; if present it is once, few, many or a size class.

v_call,clone_size,cdr3_length,d_call,j_call,cdr3_nt,cdr3_aa
TRBV5-1,-,13,-,TRBJ1-2,TGCGCCAGTTCGACAGAACTTAACTATGGCTACACCTTC,CASSTELNYGYTF
TRBV3-1,-,15,TRBD2,TRBJ2-5,TGTGCCAGCAGCCAAGTGGCGGGGGGATGGGAGACCCAGTACTTC,CASSQVAGGWETQYF
TRBV6-5,many,12,-,TRBJ1-1,TGTGCCAGCAGGGGTGGGAACACTGAAGCTTTCTTT,CASRGGNTEAFF
TRBV3-1,-,16,-,TRBJ2-5,TGTGCCAGCAGCCAAGACCCCTCGAACAAGCAAGAGACCCAGTACTTC,CASSQDPSNKQETQYF
TRBV7-2,-,15,TRBD1,TRBJ2-7,TGTGCCAGCAGCCCCCAGACAGGGGTGGACTACGAGCAGTACTTC,CASSPQTGVDYEQYF
TRBV9,-,17,-,TRBJ2-7,TGTGCCAGCAGCGCGACCCCGGGACCGCGAAGGTTCCACGAGCAGTACTTC,CASSATPGPRRFHEQYF
TRBV7-2,once,14,TRBD2,TRBJ2-2,TGTGCCAGCAGCCAGCGGGGGGGCACCGGGGAGCTGTTTTTT,CASSQRGGTGELFF
TRBV28,many,16,TRBD2,TRBJ2-7,TGTGCCAGCAGTTTATTGGGGACTAGCGGCTCCTACGAGCAGTACTTC,CASSLLGTSGSYEQYF
TRBV12-3/TRBV12-4,-,15,-,TRBJ1-2,TGTGCCAGCAGTTTATACGGTGGGATGGGCGATGGCTACACCTTC,CASSLYGGMGDGYTF
TRBV4-2,few,13,-,TRBJ2-1,TGTGCCAGCAGCCAAGATCCCGGGCGAGAGCAGTTCTTC,CASSQDPGREQFF
TRBV6-6,-,14,-,TRBJ2-7,TGTGCCAGCAGTGGCGGAGCGGGCGAGTACGAGCAGTACTTC,CASSGGAGEYEQYF
TRBV14,-,13,-,TRBJ2-2,TGTGCCAGCAGCCAAATGGAACACGGGGAGCTGTTTTTT,CASSQMEHGELFF
TRBV2,-,14,-,TRBJ2-7,TGTGCCAGCACCCAAGGGAGCAGGGGCTACGAGCAGTACTTC,CASTQGSRGYEQYF
TRBV27,few,14,-,TRBJ2-1,TGTGCCAGCAGTTCGGAGGGCCTATACAATGAGCAGTTCTTC,CASSSEGLYNEQFF
TRBV7-3,-,14,TRBD1,TRBJ1-1,TGTGCCAGCAGCCCCCAGGGGGGTGGGACTGAAGCTTTCTTT,CASSPQGGGTEAFF
TRBV2,-,15,-,TRBJ2-1,TGTGCCAGCAGTGAAAGGCGGGGGCCGGGGGATGAGCAGTTCTTC,CASSERRGPGDEQFF
TRBV6-6,many,13,TRBD2,TRBJ2-1,TGTGCCGGGGGGGAAACCTCCTACAATGAGCAGTTCTTC,CAGGETSYNEQFF
TRBV12-3/TRBV12-4,-,15,-,TRBJ2-7,TGTGCCAGCAGTTTAGGGACAGCCGTATCCTACGAGCAGTACTTC,CASSLGTAVSYEQYF
TRBV6-2/TRBV6-3,-,12,-,TRBJ2-7,TGTGCCACGCGACACGGGATCCACGAGCAGTACTTC,CATRHGIHEQYF
TRBV7-6,-,16,TRBD1,TRBJ1-6,TGTGCCAGCAGCTCCCGCCTCAGGGGGCAAGGTTCACCCCTCCACTTT,CASSSRLRGQGSPLHF
TRBV20-1,-,14,-,TRBJ1-1,TGCAGTGGTATAGTAGGGGTAAGGTACACTGAAGCTTTCTTT,CSGIVGVRYTEAFF
TRBV5-1,-,16,-,TRBJ2-5,TGCGCCAGCAGCTTGGAGGGTAGCAATTCGGTGGGCGTCCAGTACTTC,CASSLEGSNSVGVQYF
TRBV20-1,few,14,TRBD2,TRBJ2-7,TGCAGTGCTCCCGAGCGGGAGGGCCTCTACGAGCAGTACTTC,CSAPEREGLYEQYF
TRBV2,-,15,-,TRBJ2-7,TGTGCCAGCAGTGATCGTCAGGAAGTAAAGTACGAGCAGTACTTC,CASSDRQEVKYEQYF
TRBV28,few,13,TRBD1,TRBJ2-7,TGTGCCAGCAATGACAGGGGGCCCTACGAGCAGTACTTC,CASNDRGPYEQYF
TRBV5-1,many,12,-,TRBJ2-5,TGCGCCAGCAGCTTTTCGGGGGAGACCCAGTACTTC,CASSFSGETQYF
TRBV27,-,16,TRBD1,TRBJ1-2,TGTGCCAGCAGTTTAGAGTCAACAGGGGGCGCCGATGGCTACACCTTC,CASSLESTGGADGYTF
TRBV7-3,-,15,-,TRBJ2-1,TGTGCCAGCAGTAGACTCACGGGGGATGTCAATGAGCAGTTCTTC,CASSRLTGDVNEQFF
TRBV5-1,-,16,-,TRBJ1-1,TGCGCCAGCAGCTTGGGCGGGTACGGTATCTACACTGAAGCTTTCTTT,CASSLGGYGIYTEAFF
TRBV6-6,-,16,TRBD2,TRBJ2-5,TGTGCCAGCAGTCAGACTTTAGCGGGAGGCCGAGAGACCCAGTACTTC,CASSQTLAGGRETQYF
TRBV18,-,15,-,TRBJ1-1,TGTGCCAGCTCTACCGGGCCGGGGGGGGACACTGAAGCTTTCTTT,CASSTGPGGDTEAFF
TRBV18,-,18,TRBD2,TRBJ2-5,TGTGCCAGCTCACCACCGGGGAGCGGGGAAACGTACCAAGAGACCCAGTACTTC,CASSPPGSGETYQETQYF
TRBV4-1,-,13,-,TRBJ1-1,TGCGCCAGCAGCCCCGAAGGGGCCACCGAAGCTTTCTTT,CASSPEGATEAFF
TRBV6-5,many,16,-,TRBJ2-4,TGTGCCAGCAGTACCTCTCGTTCCGGGGGGCATAACATTCAGTACTTC,CASSTSRSGGHNIQYF
TRBV20-1,few,17,TRBD2,TRBJ2-3,TGCAGTGCTAGAGGGGATTCCGGGACTAGCGGCACTAGCACGCAGTATTTT,CSARGDSGTSGTSTQYF
TRBV28,few,16,-,TRBJ2-1,TGTGCCAGCAATGAACTTGGGGGACTTAATTACAATGAGCAGTTCTTC,CASNELGGLNYNEQFF
TRBV27,-,14,-,TRBJ1-2,TGTGCCAGCAGTCCGCGGACGGGCCTCTATGGCTACACCTTC,CASSPRTGLYGYTF
TRBV29-1,-,14,TRBD2,TRBJ2-3,TGCAGCTCACGAACAGGGGGTTCTAGCGGGAGTCAGTATTTT,CSSRTGGSSGSQYF
TRBV29-1,-,12,-,TRBJ1-2,TGCAGCGTCCCGACGGGAAACTATGGCTACACCTTC,CSVPTGNYGYTF
TRBV15,-,14,-,TRBJ2-2,TGTGCCACCAGCCGGCGGGCGAACACCGGGGAGCTGTTTTTT,CATSRRANTGELFF
TRBV20-1,-,13,-,TRBJ2-3,TGCAGTGCTCCCAGGGGACCCGCAGATACGCAGTATTTT,CSAPRGPADTQYF
TRBV7-2,-,15,TRBD1,TRBJ1-5,TGTGCCAGCAGCTTCCGGACAGGGGGTGATCAGCCCCAGCATTTT,CASSFRTGGDQPQHF
TRBV20-1,-,14,TRBD2,TRBJ2-7,TGCAGTGCTACCGGGACTAGCGGTTCCTACGAGCAGTACTTC,CSATGTSGSYEQYF
TRBV6-5,-,14,-,TRBJ2-7,TGTGCCAGCAGAGCACAGATCAGCTCCTACGAGCAGTACTTC,CASRAQISSYEQYF
TRBV20-1,few,14,-,TRBJ2-1,TGCAGTGCTAGAGCCGGAGGGGACGTAATAGAGCAGTTCTTC,CSARAGGDVIEQFF
TRBV28,-,17,-,TRBJ2-3,TGTGCCAGCAGTTTATCTGCCAGCTCGGCTCACACAGATACGCAGTATTTT,CASSLSASSAHTDTQYF
TRBV9,-,15,-,TRBJ2-3,TGTGCCAGCACCAAAACAGGGTACAGGGCAGATACGCAGTATTTT,CASTKTGYRADTQYF